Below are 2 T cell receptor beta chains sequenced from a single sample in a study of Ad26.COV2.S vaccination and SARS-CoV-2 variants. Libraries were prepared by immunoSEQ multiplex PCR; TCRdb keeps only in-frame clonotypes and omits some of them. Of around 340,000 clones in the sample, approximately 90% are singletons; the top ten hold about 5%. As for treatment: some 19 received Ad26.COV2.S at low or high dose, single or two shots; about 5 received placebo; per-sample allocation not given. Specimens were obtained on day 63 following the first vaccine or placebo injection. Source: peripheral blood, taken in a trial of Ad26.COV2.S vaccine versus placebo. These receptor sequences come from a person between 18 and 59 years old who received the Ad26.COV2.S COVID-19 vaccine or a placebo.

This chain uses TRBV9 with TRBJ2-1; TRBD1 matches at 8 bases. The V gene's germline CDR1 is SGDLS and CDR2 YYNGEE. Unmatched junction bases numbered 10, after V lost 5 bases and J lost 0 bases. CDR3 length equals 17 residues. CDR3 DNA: TGTGCCAGCAGTATATCAACCACAGGGGGCTCCTACAATGAGCAGTTCTTC. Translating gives CASSISTTGGSYNEQFF.

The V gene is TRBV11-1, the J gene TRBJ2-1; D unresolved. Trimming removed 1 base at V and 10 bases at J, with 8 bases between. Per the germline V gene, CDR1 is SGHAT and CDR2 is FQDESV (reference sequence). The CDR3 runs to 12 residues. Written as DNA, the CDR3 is TGTGCCAGCAGCTTAGGTAGTAGGGAGCAGTTCTTC. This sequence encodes CASSLGSREQFF.